This TCR beta chain was captured by sequencing in a study of control samples from healthy donors and cancer patients. The protocol was immunoSEQ multiplex PCR, while the TCRdb copy is restricted to in-frame clones and leaves out a portion. This table holds about 180,000 clones, nearly 90% found once. V lost 5 bases to trimming and J lost 6 bases, with 16 bases between them. The CDR3 consists of 14 residues. Germline assignment: CDR1 SGHAT and CDR2 FQNNGV. This sequence originates from a woman aged 45-59 years in good health. Sequenced sample: blood. The V call is TRBV11-2, the J call TRBJ2-5, with a weak D call TRBD2 (6 bases). The CDR3 loop is CASSAYRGLQTQYF. The CDR3, as DNA: TGTGCCAGCAGCGCCTACCGGGGGTTGCAGACCCAGTACTTC.